Below are 13 T cell receptor beta chains sequenced from a single sample in a study of T cell responses to AZD1222 COVID-19 vaccine. Profiled with immunoSEQ multiplex PCR; TCRdb holds only in-frame clones, not every one. The sample has roughly 150,000 clones, 80% to 95% seen once. Specimen: peripheral blood, collected on day 0 of AZD1222 vaccination. The receptor set was obtained from an adult in good health.

V gene TRBV3-1 (or the pseudogene TRBV3-2) combines with J gene TRBJ2-1, with a possible D match to TRBD2 (5 bases). The V and J ends lost 3 bases and 0 bases respectively, with 9 bases between them. Germline-derived CDR1 and CDR2 are LGHDT and YNNKEL (reference sequence). CDR3 length equals 15 residues. The CDR3 sequence: CASSQKRNSYNEQFF. The CDR3 DNA follows: TGTGCCAGCAGCCAGAAGCGGAACTCCTACAATGAGCAGTTCTTC.

The chain has TRBV29-1 and TRBJ2-3; D unclear. Trimming removed 4 bases from V and 0 bases from J, with 5 bases in between. This CDR3 is 12 amino acids long. Germline CDR1 SQVTM, CDR2 ANQGSEA. The CDR3 region is CSVAGSTDTQYF. The DNA of the CDR3 is TGCAGCGTTGCTGGGAGCACAGATACGCAGTATTTT.

The CDR3 here is CASSGRTSGRVTAGELFF. CDR3 nucleotides: TGCGCCAGCAGCGGCCGGACTAGCGGGAGGGTTACGGCCGGGGAGCTGTTTTTT. The V call is TRBV5-1, the J call TRBJ2-2; 15 bases agree with TRBD2. After removal of 4 bases from V and 6 bases from J, the junction contained 10 bases not matched to a gene. CDR3 length: 18 amino acids. CDR1 and CDR2 (germline): SGHRS, YFSETQ. Together with reference TRBV5-1 and TRBJ2-2, the CDR3 gives the full variable domain: KAGVTQTPRYLIKTRGQQVTLSCSPISGHRSVSWYQQTPGQGLQFLFEYFSETQRNKGNFPGRFSGRQFSNSRSEMNVSTLELGDSALYLCASSGRTSGRVTAGELFFGEGSRLTVL.

V is TRBV28 and J is TRBJ2-7, with 9 positions matching TRBD1. The V gene's germline CDR1 is MDHEN and CDR2 SYDVKM. Trimming cost V 4 bases and J 5 bases; bases outside gene matches: 12. The CDR3 is made up of 16 amino acids. This CDR3 reads CASSSYTRDRGDEQYF. CDR3 DNA: TGTGCCAGCAGTTCCTATACCCGAGACAGGGGGGACGAGCAGTACTTC.

This clone was detected only once. V usage is TRBV7-9 and J usage is TRBJ1-3; D possibly corresponds to TRBD1 (6 bases). Trimming removed 4 bases from V and 2 bases from J, with 12 bases in between. The germline gives CDR1 SEHNR, CDR2 FQNEAQ (reference sequence). CDR3 length equals 15 residues. CDR3 sequence: CASSSTGKAGNTIYF. In nucleotides, the CDR3 is TGTGCCAGCAGCTCTACAGGGAAGGCTGGAAACACCATATATTTT.

This clone was detected ten times or more. The J gene is TRBJ2-1, the V gene TRBV13, with D possibly matching TRBD1 (6 bases). Germline lookup yields CDR1 PRHDT and CDR2 FYEKMQ (reference sequence). Trimming pared 1 base from V and 7 bases from J, leaving 11 bases between. The CDR3 covers 14 residues. CDR3 in DNA: TGTGCCAGCAGCTTAGAGGGGGAACGAAATGAGCAGTTCTTC. This encodes CASSLEGERNEQFF.

The chain combines TRBV24-1 with TRBJ2-7, with TRBD2 matching 9 bases. CDR1 is KGHDR and CDR2 is SFDVKD in the germline V gene. Trimming removed 3 bases from V and 5 bases from J; junction bases left unmatched: 7. The CDR3 is 15 residues long. The CDR3 DNA reads as TGTGCCACCAGTGATAAGGGACTAGCTTCTCACGAGCAGTACTTC. Its translation is CATSDKGLASHEQYF.

The V call is TRBV28, the J call TRBJ1-4; 10 bases fit TRBD1. J was trimmed by 7 bases and V by 5 bases; bases with no gene match: 13. The CDR3 contains 17 residues. Germline V gene sequence: CDR1 MDHEN, CDR2 SYDVKM. The CDR3 sequence: CASSLLATGGQVEKLFF. CDR3 sequence (DNA): TGTGCCAGCAGTCTCCTCGCGACAGGGGGCCAAGTTGAAAAACTGTTTTTT.

The chain couples TRBV19 to TRBJ2-1; D might be TRBD1 (6 bases). Germline V gene data show CDR1 as LNHDA and CDR2 as SQIVND (reference sequence). V lost 6 bases, J lost 4 bases, and 10 bases lay in between. The CDR3 contains 13 residues. The CDR3: CASSPQGYNEQFF. CDR3 sequence (DNA): TGTGCCAGTAGCCCCCAGGGGTACAATGAGCAGTTCTTC.

This clone came up once. This rearrangement joins TRBV19 to TRBJ1-1; D gene uncertain. CDR1 is LNHDA and CDR2 is SQIVND in the germline V gene (reference sequence). This CDR3 spans 13 amino acids. Trimming took off 3 bases at V and 4 bases at J, with 9 bases between the two ends. CDR3 DNA: TGTGCCAGTAGTATGCGGGGTCTCACTGAAGCTTTCTTT. Its protein product is CASSMRGLTEAFF.

The chain employs TRBV10-2 and TRBJ2-1, with TRBD2 identical over 7 bases. The ends lost 7 bases at V and 4 bases at J; junction bases unmatched: 7. This CDR3 is built from 14 residues. Germline V CDR1 and CDR2: WSHSY, SAAADI. CDR3: CASTRAGSYNEQFF. The CDR3 coding sequence is TGCGCCAGCACCAGAGCGGGATCATACAATGAGCAGTTCTTC.

The chain joins TRBV5-6 to TRBJ1-6; D uncertain. The V and J ends lost 0 bases and 6 bases respectively, with 4 bases between them. The CDR3 totals 13 residues. The V gene's germline CDR1 is SGHDT and CDR2 YYEEEE. Here the CDR3 reads CASSLDGNSPLHF. CDR3 bases: TGTGCCAGCAGCTTGGACGGTAATTCACCCCTCCACTTT.

The rearrangement joins TRBV2 to TRBJ2-7, with D possibly TRBD1 on 5 matching bases. CDR3 length equals 14 residues. Germline assignment: CDR1 SNHLY and CDR2 FYNNEI. V was clipped by 8 bases and J by 6 bases, with 20 bases between them. This chain's CDR3 is CASLEGAAWGEQYF. Here the CDR3 DNA reads TGTGCCAGCCTAGAAGGGGCGGCCTGGGGCGAGCAGTACTTC.